This record looks at one T cell receptor (beta chain) sequence and its context. The specificity of this receptor is unknown. The input lacks base qualities; no much larger clone sits a single base away. The cohort included roughly 29 patients with locally advanced or metastatic urothelial carcinoma who were treated at Memorial Sloan Kettering on a trial protocol. Peripheral blood mononuclear cells were collected pretreatment and during treatment, at between 1 and 8 total time points per patient. The Qiagen DNeasy Blood extraction kit was used to purify genomic DNA from total PBMCs and tumor samples. PBMCs were collected pretreatment and during treatment, and were isolated and stored as previously described. Synthetic TCR analog templates were spiked into each PCR so that absolute template abundance could be estimated from read counts. The immunoSEQ assay used bias-controlled V and J gene primers to amplify TCRbeta CDR3 regions from genomic DNA. Sequencing of rearranged TCRbeta segments was done at approximately 20X coverage. The original pipeline was this. Clustering was used to correct sequencing errors, and CDR3s were annotated against IMGT to assign V, D and J genes. Only productive TCRbeta rearrangements were used in downstream analyses, excluding out-of-frame or stop-codon sequences. Clonality was calculated as one minus the Shannon entropy normalized by the log of the number of unique productive sequences. Fisher's exact test with Benjamini-Hochberg correction, using a cutoff of adjusted p below 0.01, was how clones that differed between time points or between blood and tumor were identified. As stored in TCRdb, this immuneACCESS dataset retains in-frame rearrangements with V and J assigned. A fraction of the clones does not appear; measured against another copy, unresolved V genes explain less than half of the discrepancy, and the remainder lacks a known reason. Clone size and the V and J calls come from that table; the DNA yielded D and trimming. Present in this sample are about 83,000 clones, 87% of which were seen just once. In total, the top ten clones hold 4.5% to 6.5% of the sample.

The germline V end is reduced by 1 base and the J end by 2 bases; junction bases left unmatched: 3. According to the germline V gene (reference sequence), CDR1 reads SEHNR and CDR2 reads FQNEAQ. Measured from the cysteine to the phenylalanine, the CDR3 is 17 residues long. The CDR3 DNA has 51 bases and is translated from base 1. These data are taken from a study of PD-L1 blockade in urothelial cancer (dated by TCRdb to between 2016 and 2019). Study-wide context: Therapy was started at some point between 2014 and 2016 for all patients, and atezolizumab 1,200 mg was administered intravenously every 3 weeks. About 85% of the roughly 29 patients were identified as males with urothelial cancer of bladder origin, and a prior smoking history was reported by 18 of 29 patients. Patients had an ECOG performance status of 0 or 1 and had received between 0 and 3 prior chemotherapy regimens. Blood samples were analyzed 3 weeks after the start of treatment (second dose) and 6 weeks after the start of treatment. A median of 141,255 T cells and some 90,000 unique TCRs was obtained from blood samples, and a median clonality of 0.080 was observed. Somatic, immune and clinical correlates of response to PD-L1 blockade with atezolizumab in urothelial cancer were the focus of an exploratory multi-omic analysis. Pretreatment tumor samples, along with matched peripheral blood serially collected before and after atezolizumab treatment, were subjected to TCR sequencing. Progression-free survival longer than 6 months counted as durable clinical benefit, and TCR features were additionally tested against both progression-free and overall survival. Whole exome sequencing and RNA sequencing of pretreatment tumors were performed alongside TCR sequencing in the same patients. Durable clinical benefit was achieved by nine patients but not by the remaining 20. Under 30 patients had pretreatment blood TCR-seq, some 24 had at least one posttreatment blood collection, and some 24 had tumor TCR-seq. The study at large found these results: Because the sample size was small (n ≈ 31) and many exploratory analyses were performed, the results are intended to be hypothesis-generating. Patients with durable benefit showed greater expansion of tumor-associated TCR clones in peripheral blood 3 weeks after starting treatment (n ≈ 20, p = 0.022). A pretreatment peripheral blood TCR clonality below the median was linked to improved progression-free and overall survival.

Here the chain combines TRBV7-9 and TRBJ2-6; 9 middle bases align to TRBD1. The sequenced sample was PBMCs, obtained around atezolizumab (anti-PD-L1) treatment. This TCR was recovered from a woman aged 70-85 years with urothelial cancer. The CDR3 has the sequence CASSLVQGAPGANVLTF. The DNA sequence is given as TGTGCCAGCAGCTTAGTACAGGGGGCGCCTGGGGCCAACGTCCTGACTTTC.